What follows are 31 T cell receptor beta chains derived from one specimen sequenced in a study of OX40 agonist ivuxolimab in advanced cancers. TCRdb's table, derived via immunoSEQ multiplex PCR, lists solely in-frame clones and lacks some. The sample has around 70,000 clones, around 80% seen once. Sequenced here: CD4+ or CD8+ T cells sorted from blood, sampled in a trial of the OX40 agonist ivuxolimab. The origin of the receptors is an adult with an advanced solid tumor such as melanoma, head and neck, liver or kidney cancer.

The chain combines TRBV6-6 with TRBJ1-1; D gene unclear. Trimming stripped 6 bases from V and 1 base from J, with 15 bases between. Germline values: CDR1 MNHNY, CDR2 SVGAGI (reference sequence). This CDR3 contains 15 residues. CDR3 nucleotides: TGTGCCAGCAGCCGACCCGGGTTAGCGAACACTGAAGCTTTCTTT. This codes for CASSRPGLANTEAFF.

Concerning this clone: This specimen includes other DNA sequences encoding the same CDR3. The CDR3 region is CASSFTGTGNTIYF. The CDR3 DNA reads TGTGCCAGCAGCTTTACAGGAACCGGAAACACCATATATTTT. V is TRBV7-9 and J is TRBJ1-3; weak D call: TRBD1 (5 bases). V shed 3 bases and J shed 4 bases, with 10 bases lying between them. The CDR3 runs to 14 residues. The V gene's germline CDR1 is SEHNR and CDR2 FQNEAQ (reference sequence).

This chain connects TRBV28 to TRBJ2-1; D not resolved. Germline V gene lookup returns CDR1 MDHEN and CDR2 SYDVKM. This CDR3 has 17 residues. The V end lost 1 base, the J end lost 3 bases, and 16 bases lay between the germline ends. The CDR3 coding sequence is TGTGCCAGCAGTTTATCCTTGGGCGGAGCCCTCTACAATGAGCAGTTCTTC. Its translation: CASSLSLGGALYNEQFF.

V gene TRBV5-6 combines with J gene TRBJ2-7, with 12 bases that match TRBD1. With V trimmed by 2 bases and J by 7 bases, 7 bases remained unmatched. The V gene's germline CDR1 is SGHDT and CDR2 YYEEEE. CDR3 length: 15 amino acids. CDR3 protein: CASSLAGTGGREQYF. CDR3 coding DNA: TGTGCCAGCAGCTTAGCCGGGACAGGGGGCCGAGAGCAGTACTTC.

This chain connects TRBV10-3 to TRBJ2-7; D is perhaps TRBD1 (5 bases). CDR1 ENHRY and CDR2 SYGVKD come from the germline V gene. V dropped 2 bases and J dropped 1 base, with 12 bases sitting between them. CDR3 length equals 15 residues. The CDR3 sequence is CAISEATAKSYEQYF. The CDR3, as DNA: TGTGCCATCAGTGAGGCGACAGCGAAGTCCTACGAGCAGTACTTC.

The chain carries TRBV6-6 and TRBJ2-4; unclear D gene. The germline gives CDR1 MNHNY, CDR2 SVGAGI (reference sequence). CDR3 length: 11 residues. The V and J ends lost 2 bases and 5 bases respectively, with 1 base between them. The CDR3 reads CASSYQNIQYF. The CDR3 DNA is TGTGCCAGCAGTTACCAAAACATTCAGTACTTC.

For this clone: This same CDR3 is encoded by further DNA sequences in the sample. This rearrangement joins TRBV2 to TRBJ2-1, with 10 bases fitting TRBD2. The CDR3 is 16 residues long. Trimming at V came to 2 bases and at J to 5 bases, leaving 6 bases not matched to a gene. The germline V gene encodes CDR1 SNHLY and CDR2 FYNNEI. CDR3 DNA sequence: TGTGCCAGCAGTGAAACCGGACTAGCGGCCAACAATGAGCAGTTCTTC. This encodes CASSETGLAANNEQFF.

This clone was seen once. The chain employs TRBV28 and TRBJ2-5, with D possibly TRBD1 on 6 matching bases. V was trimmed by 6 bases and J by 5 bases, leaving 13 bases between them. The CDR3 runs to 13 residues. In germline, CDR1 is MDHEN, CDR2 SYDVKM. As DNA, the CDR3 is TGTGCCAGCAGACAGGGCGGTGAGGAGACCCAGTACTTC. Residues: CASRQGGEETQYF.

The chain couples TRBV9 to TRBJ1-3; a possible D gene is TRBD1 (5 bases). Per germline, CDR1 SGDLS and CDR2 YYNGEE. CDR3 size: 15 residues. V gave up 2 bases and J gave up 3 bases, with 12 bases separating them. The CDR3: CASSVQGSVGNTIYF. In DNA, the CDR3 is TGTGCCAGCAGCGTCCAGGGATCGGTTGGAAACACCATATATTTT.

The chain carries TRBV5-1 and TRBJ1-2, with 12 bases lining up with TRBD1. Germline V gene lookup returns CDR1 SGHRS and CDR2 YFSETQ. The CDR3 has 16 residues. V dropped 4 bases and J dropped 8; count of bases not matched to a gene: 12. In DNA form, the CDR3 reads TGCGCCAGCAGCCCCGGGACAGGGGGCGCAGGTGTGGGCTACACCTTC. Amino acids: CASSPGTGGAGVGYTF. The full variable domain, its missing parts supplied by reference TRBV5-1 and TRBJ1-2, is KAGVTQTPRYLIKTRGQQVTLSCSPISGHRSVSWYQQTPGQGLQFLFEYFSETQRNKGNFPGRFSGRQFSNSRSEMNVSTLELGDSALYLCASSPGTGGAGVGYTFGSGTRLTVV.

V and J are TRBV27 and TRBJ2-7; unclear D gene. Germline CDR1 MNHEY, CDR2 SMNVEV (reference sequence). The CDR3 extends over 13 amino acids. V was pared by 3 bases and J by 2 bases, with 8 bases between. CDR3 in amino acids: CASSFYGPYEQYF. The DNA of the CDR3 is TGTGCCAGCAGTTTCTACGGTCCCTACGAGCAGTACTTC.

This rearrangement joins TRBV5-1 to TRBJ2-7; 7 positions agree with TRBD1. Losses at the gene ends were 4 bases for V and 2 bases for J; bases not matched to a gene: 3. Per germline, CDR1 SGHRS and CDR2 YFSETQ. The CDR3 contains 13 residues. The DNA for the CDR3 is TGCGCCAGCAGCCCCGACAGGGCCTACGAGCAGTACTTC. Amino acids: CASSPDRAYEQYF. The whole variable domain, remainder taken from reference TRBV5-1 and TRBJ2-7, is KAGVTQTPRYLIKTRGQQVTLSCSPISGHRSVSWYQQTPGQGLQFLFEYFSETQRNKGNFPGRFSGRQFSNSRSEMNVSTLELGDSALYLCASSPDRAYEQYFGPGTRLTVT.

The V gene is TRBV7-9, the J gene TRBJ1-5; 7 bases are shared with TRBD1. This CDR3 has 13 amino acids. Unmatched junction bases numbered 0, after V lost 2 bases and J lost 5 bases. The germline gives CDR1 SEHNR, CDR2 FQNEAQ (reference sequence). Here the CDR3 reads CASSLTGDQPQHF. The CDR3 DNA follows: TGTGCCAGCAGCTTAACAGGGGATCAGCCCCAGCATTTT.

The chain employs TRBV5-1 and TRBJ1-4; no reliable D call. Germline lookup yields CDR1 SGHRS and CDR2 YFSETQ. The CDR3 spans 15 residues. Between the trimmed V and J ends, which lost 5 bases and 5 bases, there was a span of 16 bases. CDR3 bases: TGCGCCAGCAGTTTCCAAGGTCTAAGGAATGAAAAACTGTTTTTT. Protein: CASSFQGLRNEKLFF.

This clone was seen more than once but under ten times. The chain joins TRBV19 to TRBJ2-1, with D unresolved. Trimming shortened V by 6 bases and J by 9 bases, and 9 bases separated the two germline ends. The length of the CDR3 is 11 residues. Germline V lookup: CDR1 LNHDA, CDR2 SQIVND (reference sequence). The CDR3 region is CASRYGGEQFF. The CDR3 nucleotides are TGTGCCAGTAGGTACGGCGGTGAGCAGTTCTTC. Combining the CDR3 with reference TRBV19 and TRBJ2-1 gives the whole variable domain DGGITQSPKYLFRKEGQNVTLSCEQNLNHDAMYWYRQDPGQGLRLIYYSQIVNDFQKGDIAEGYSVSREKKESFPLTVTSAQKNPTAFYLCASRYGGEQFFGPGTRLTVL.

The J gene is TRBJ2-3, the V gene TRBV5-1; D remains ambiguous. This CDR3 has 14 residues. The ends were cut back, 5 bases at V and 0 bases at J, with 10 bases in the middle. Germline V gene lookup returns CDR1 SGHRS and CDR2 YFSETQ. CDR3 in amino acids: CASRTQTSTDTQYF. The CDR3 region has the DNA TGCGCCAGCAGGACACAAACTAGCACAGATACGCAGTATTTT. The full variable domain, rest sourced from reference TRBV5-1 and TRBJ2-3, is KAGVTQTPRYLIKTRGQQVTLSCSPISGHRSVSWYQQTPGQGLQFLFEYFSETQRNKGNFPGRFSGRQFSNSRSEMNVSTLELGDSALYLCASRTQTSTDTQYFGPGTRLTVL.

V usage is TRBV10-3 and J usage is TRBJ2-7; D is unclear. V was shortened by 6 bases and J by 3 bases, with 6 bases between the two germline ends. The CDR3 length is 11 residues. Per germline, CDR1 ENHRY and CDR2 SYGVKD. Written as DNA, the CDR3 is TGTGCCATCAGGGGGAACTACGAGCAGTACTTC. This codes for CAIRGNYEQYF.

This rearrangement joins TRBV5-4 to TRBJ1-6, with D tentatively TRBD1 (6 bases). The V gene lost 7 bases and the J gene lost 10 bases, with 24 bases spanning the gap. The germline gives CDR1 SGHNT, CDR2 YYREEE (reference sequence). The CDR3 extends over 16 amino acids. The CDR3 loop is CASAWGTGAGASPLHF. CDR3 nucleotide sequence: TGTGCCAGCGCTTGGGGTACCGGGGCAGGGGCCTCACCCCTCCACTTT.

There are a few counts of this clone. This rearrangement joins TRBV5-6 to TRBJ1-2; possible D gene TRBD1, 6 bases. Per germline, CDR1 SGHDT and CDR2 YYEEEE. Trimming stripped 4 bases from V and 2 bases from J, with 6 bases between. The CDR3 has 12 amino acids. CDR3 loop: CASSTGNYGYTF. In nucleotides, the CDR3 is TGTGCCAGCAGCACAGGGAACTATGGCTACACCTTC.

The V call is TRBV7-6, the J call TRBJ2-2; D is unresolved. V lost 2 bases to trimming and J lost 6 bases, with 13 bases between them. CDR1 is SGHVS, CDR2 FNYEAQ, per germline. The CDR3 covers 15 residues. CDR3 sequence (DNA): TGTGCCAGCAGCTTAAGGGATCAGAGGCCCGGGGAGCTGTTTTTT. Translation: CASSLRDQRPGELFF.

V and J are TRBV2 and TRBJ1-4; D not certain. The CDR3 loop spans 14 amino acids. Germline V gene data show CDR1 as SNHLY and CDR2 as FYNNEI. The ends were cut back, 5 bases at V and 8 bases at J, with 15 bases in the middle. The CDR3 coding sequence is TGTGCCAGCAGTCCACTAACAGCGTTAGAAAAACTGTTTTTT. Translated, it gives CASSPLTALEKLFF.

The rearrangement uses TRBV2 and TRBJ2-7; TRBD2 matches 7 bases. Germline V gene data show CDR1 as SNHLY and CDR2 as FYNNEI. The ends lost 5 bases at V and 7 bases at J; junction bases unmatched: 8. The CDR3 is 13 residues long. CDR3 bases: TGTGCCAGCAGTAAGGAGCGGGACGGGGAGCAGTACTTC. Translated, it gives CASSKERDGEQYF. Complete variable domain (other parts from reference TRBV2 and TRBJ2-7): EPEVTQTPSHQVTQMGQEVILRCVPISNHLYFYWYRQILGQKVEFLVSFYNNEISEKSEIFDDQFSVERPDGSNFTLKIRSTKLEDSAMYFCASSKERDGEQYFGPGTRLTVT.

This chain joins TRBV9 and TRBJ2-1, with TRBD2 identical over 8 bases. V lost 4 bases and J lost 8; bases outside the gene matches: 11. Germline-derived CDR1 and CDR2 are SGDLS and YYNGEE. The CDR3 totals 15 residues. CDR3 DNA: TGTGCCAGCAGCCCAAGCCAGCGGGAGTCCCATGAGCAGTTCTTC. Amino acids: CASSPSQRESHEQFF.

This sequence joins TRBV28 and TRBJ1-2, with 9 positions matching TRBD1. This CDR3 is built from 14 residues. V lost 7 bases and J lost 10; bases outside the gene matches: 13. Germline V CDR1 and CDR2: MDHEN, SYDVKM. The CDR3 region is CASTLGTGPFDYTF. The CDR3 nucleotides are TGTGCCAGCACCCTGGGGACAGGGCCTTTTGACTACACCTTC.

This CDR3 reads CSVVYGADLTEAFF. The DNA of the CDR3 is TGCAGCGTTGTCTATGGAGCAGACCTCACTGAAGCTTTCTTT. The chain joins TRBV29-1 to TRBJ1-1; unclear D gene. The CDR3 spans 14 residues. Germline loops: CDR1 SQVTM, CDR2 ANQGSEA. The V and J ends lost 4 bases and 4 bases respectively, with 16 bases between them.

This chain joins TRBV6-6 and TRBJ1-3, with D unclear. There are 12 residues in the CDR3. Trimming took off 4 bases at V and 7 bases at J, with 8 bases between the two ends. Germline loops: CDR1 MNHNY, CDR2 SVGAGI (reference sequence). In DNA, the CDR3 is TGTGCCAGCAGTTCTACTCGGAACACCATATATTTT. Its protein product is CASSSTRNTIYF.

The chain has TRBV10-3 and TRBJ2-5; D ambiguous. CDR1 is ENHRY, CDR2 SYGVKD, per germline. Trimming took off 0 bases at V and 1 base at J, with 6 bases between the two ends. The CDR3 runs to 14 residues. For the CDR3, the DNA is TGTGCCATCAGTGAGTCGACCGTCCAAGAGACCCAGTACTTC. Its protein is CAISESTVQETQYF.

The chain employs TRBV11-1 and TRBJ2-1; D possibly matches TRBD1 or TRBD2 (5 bases each). V was cut by 2 bases and J by 0 bases, with 11 bases left in between. CDR1 is SGHAT, CDR2 FQDESV, per germline (reference sequence). This CDR3 comprises 16 residues. As DNA, the CDR3 is TGTGCCAGCAGCTTATGGGACGGTAGCTCCTACAATGAGCAGTTCTTC. Residues: CASSLWDGSSYNEQFF.

The chain couples TRBV5-1 to TRBJ2-6; the match to TRBD1 covers 7 bases. Trimming took 3 bases from V and 0 from J; bases not matched to a gene: 6. Germline-derived CDR1 and CDR2 are SGHRS and YFSETQ. The CDR3 loop spans 17 amino acids. In DNA, the CDR3 is TGCGCCAGCAGCTCAACAGGGGCGAGCTCTGGGGCCAACGTCCTGACTTTC. This translates into CASSSTGASSGANVLTF.

The CDR3 spells CATSGAITTEAFF. CDR3 coding DNA: TGTGCCACCAGCGGGGCAATTACCACTGAAGCTTTCTTT. The chain carries TRBV15 and TRBJ1-1, with D possibly TRBD1 on 5 matching bases. Trimming pared 5 bases from V and 4 bases from J, leaving 11 bases between. The CDR3 totals 13 residues. The V gene's germline CDR1 is LNHNV and CDR2 YYDKDF (reference sequence).

The chain carries TRBV7-8 and TRBJ1-3; D gene ambiguous. The V gene's germline CDR1 is SGHVS and CDR2 FQNEAQ. Trimming left V 1 base short and J 4 bases short, with 8 bases between. CDR3 length: 14 residues. This CDR3 is CASSLGLAGNTIYF. The CDR3 nucleotides read TGTGCCAGCAGCTTAGGCCTGGCCGGAAACACCATATATTTT.